The 25 T cell receptor beta chains given below trace back to one sample, sequenced in a study of blood T cells in healthy people across ages. Then a second PCR, running roughly 6 to 11 cycles, was carried out with a sample-barcoded 5' primer and a J-beta primer mix. TCRdb used MiXCR to reprocess the 5' RACE reads, holding one entry per CDR3 protein. The table includes roughly 800,000 distinct CDR3 sequences, 36% detected once. The sample was blood. These receptor sequences come from a young man in good health.

The V gene is TRBV20-1, the J gene TRBJ1-2; D possibly corresponds to TRBD1 (5 bases). The V end lost 2 bases, the J end lost 8 bases, and 18 bases lay between the germline ends. The CDR3 runs 14 residues. The germline CDR1 and CDR2 sequences are DFQATT and SNEGSKA (reference sequence). CDR3 nucleotide sequence: TGCAGTGCTAGACATCAAAACAGGATCGAGGGCTACACCTTC. Translation gives CSARHQNRIEGYTF.

This clonotype has ten or more counts. The junction differs from germline at one of its ends, possibly a read error. The chain recombines TRBV5-1 with TRBJ2-6; D call uncertain. The germline gives CDR1 SGHRS, CDR2 YFSETQ. This CDR3 contains 14 residues. Here the CDR3 reads CASSFGSGANVLTF. CDR3 coding DNA: TGTGCCAGCAGCTTCGGCTCTGGGGCCAACGTCCTGACTTTC.

The genes are TRBV29-1 and TRBJ1-1, with 10 bases that match TRBD1. CDR1 and CDR2 (germline): SQVTM, ANQGSEA. After removal of 1 base from V and 9 bases from J, the junction contained 5 bases not matched to a gene. The CDR3 runs to 13 residues. DNA for the CDR3: TGCAGCGTTGAAGCTCCGACAGGGGGCCAAGCTTTCTTT. This sequence encodes CSVEAPTGGQAFF.

The chain recombines TRBV29-1 with TRBJ2-5; weak D call: TRBD2 (5 bases). The last part of the DNA fits TRBJ2-7 better; the J call may be wrong. Germline V lookup: CDR1 SQVTM, CDR2 ANQGSEA. The CDR3 has 10 amino acids. The CDR3 DNA reads TGCAGCGTTCGAGCGGACGAGCAGTACTTC. Encoded protein: CSVRADEQYF.

This sequence joins TRBV6-2 or TRBV6-3 and TRBJ1-2, with 9 bases fitting TRBD1. The trim removed 7 bases at V and 6 bases at J, leaving 15 bases unmatched. In germline, CDR1 is MNHEY, CDR2 SVGEGT. The CDR3 contains 16 residues. The DNA for the CDR3 is TGTGCCAGCAACCTACCAGGGGACAGGGTTTACCATGGCTACACCTTC. It codes for CASNLPGDRVYHGYTF.

This clonotype was observed a handful of times. This sequence joins TRBV20-1 and TRBJ2-1; TRBD1 or TRBD2 may be the D gene (5 bases each). This CDR3 comprises 14 residues. V lost 3 bases to trimming and J lost 8 bases, with 17 bases between them. Germline V gene sequence: CDR1 DFQATT, CDR2 SNEGSKA (reference sequence). CDR3 region: CSARGRAEVYEQFF. The DNA of the CDR3 is TGCAGTGCTAGGGGACGAGCTGAAGTGTATGAGCAGTTCTTC.

This clonotype was detected ten times or more. The chain combines TRBV7-2 with TRBJ1-2; D not certain. V was trimmed by 5 bases and J by 4 bases, leaving 14 bases between them. The CDR3 covers 14 residues. Germline values: CDR1 SGHTA, CDR2 FQGNSA. CDR3 region: CASSPGTPRYGYTF. For the CDR3, the DNA is TGTGCCAGCAGCCCAGGCACTCCCCGCTATGGCTACACCTTC.

At least ten counts were recorded for this clonotype. The chain combines TRBV7-2 with TRBJ2-7; possible D gene TRBD2, 5 bases. CDR3 length equals 12 residues. CDR1 is SGHTA, CDR2 FQGNSA, per germline. Trimming cost V 1 base and J 7 bases, with 8 bases left between them. For the CDR3, the DNA is TGTGCCAGCAGCTTAGTCCCGGGGGAGCAGTACTTC. Translated, it gives CASSLVPGEQYF.

V and J are TRBV21-1 and TRBJ2-1; the D call of TRBD2 is as the table states it, not checked on the DNA. TRBV21-1 constitutes a pseudogene. The CDR3 sequence is 18 residues long. CDR3 DNA sequence: TGTGCCAGCAGCAAACACCCTAGCGCCGGCCTCTCCTACAATGAGCAGTTCTTC. This encodes CASSKHPSAGLSYNEQFF.

The chain is built from TRBV20-1 and TRBJ1-4, with a possible D match to TRBD1 (5 bases). Trimming cost V 3 bases and J 8 bases, with 13 bases left between them. The CDR3 is 13 amino acids. Germline CDR1 DFQATT, CDR2 SNEGSKA (reference sequence). DNA for the CDR3: TGCAGTGCTAGTGACCGGGGGGAGGAAAAACTGTTTTTT. It yields the protein CSASDRGEEKLFF.

J is TRBJ1-3 and V is TRBV12-3 or TRBV12-4, with a possible D match to TRBD1 (6 bases). Trimming removed 6 bases at V and 5 bases at J, with 14 bases between. CDR3 length equals 14 residues. In DNA form, the CDR3 reads TGTGCCAGCAGCCCCGGGGGCAACCGAAACACCATATATTTT. Translating it yields CASSPGGNRNTIYF.

The V call is TRBV6-1, the J call TRBJ2-7; the D is unclear. The CDR3 has 12 residues. Between the trimmed V and J ends, which lost 3 bases and 4 bases, there was a span of 7 bases. Germline loops: CDR1 MNHNS, CDR2 SASEGT. The CDR3 DNA is TGTGCCAGCAGTGATTTGGTTTACGAGCAGTACTTC. Translating it yields CASSDLVYEQYF.

Concerning this clonotype itself: The germline gene is not matched at one end of the junction; a read error may be the cause. The gene calls are TRBV20-1 and TRBJ2-1; a weak D match, TRBD1 (6 bases). CDR1 and CDR2 (germline): DFQATT, SNEGSKA (reference sequence). The CDR3 has 15 amino acids. CDR3 bases: TGCGGTGCTAGAGACCCAACAGGGCCCTACAATGAGCAGTTCTTC. This codes for CGARDPTGPYNEQFF.

There are a few counts of this clonotype. This chain links TRBV7-9 with TRBJ1-1; 7 nucleotides align to TRBD1. The germline gives CDR1 SEHNR, CDR2 FQNEAQ (reference sequence). The CDR3 length is 12 residues. Trimming removed 10 bases from V and 4 bases from J; junction bases left unmatched: 6. The CDR3 DNA is TGTGCCACCCATGAGGGGGCCACTGAAGCTTTCTTT. Translating gives CATHEGATEAFF.

The J gene is TRBJ2-7, the V gene TRBV5-1; 7 bases map to TRBD2. This CDR3 is 14 amino acids long. Trimming took 1 base from V and 4 from J; bases not matched to a gene: 5. The germline CDR1 and CDR2 sequences are SGHRS and YFSETQ. As DNA, the CDR3 is TGCGCCAGCAGCTTGAAAAACGGGGGGTACGAGCAGTACTTC. Its protein is CASSLKNGGYEQYF.

This chain uses TRBV7-2 with TRBJ1-1; 9 bases are shared with TRBD1. Germline CDR1 is SGHTA and CDR2 is FQGNSA. The CDR3 runs 15 residues. After removal of 5 bases from V and 10 bases from J, the junction contained 14 bases not matched to a gene. DNA for the CDR3: TGTGCCAGCAGCACCAGGGCCGGGACAGGGAGTAGAGCTTTCTTT. This encodes CASSTRAGTGSRAFF.

In its sample, this clonotype was seen a few times. The chain employs TRBV4-2 and TRBJ2-7; D might be TRBD1 or TRBD2, each matching 5 bases. The DNA end is a closer match to TRBJ2-5, so the J assignment may be wrong. CDR1 is LGHNA and CDR2 is YNFKEQ in the germline V gene. The CDR3 is made up of 14 amino acids. CDR3 sequence: CASSQEGVGETQYF. CDR3 DNA: TGTGCCAGCAGCCAAGAGGGGGTCGGGGAGACCCAGTACTTC.

A remark on this clonotype: At one end the junction does not follow the germline gene, possibly because of a read error. V gene TRBV20-1 combines with J gene TRBJ1-5, with D perhaps matching TRBD1 (5 bases). The CDR3 sequence is 15 residues long. The germline V gene encodes CDR1 DFQATT and CDR2 SNEGSKA (reference sequence). The CDR3 is CSARVPGDSSQPQHF. The DNA of the CDR3 is TGCAGTGCTAGAGTACCGGGGGATAGCAGTCAGCCCCAGCATTTT.

Concerning this clonotype itself: A read error is possible here, since a much larger clone lies one base away. The chain combines TRBV7-3 with TRBJ2-7; weak D call: TRBD1 (6 bases). This CDR3 has 14 residues. The germline CDR1 and CDR2 sequences are SGHTA and FQGTGA. This chain's CDR3 is CASNLSGQNYEQYF. The CDR3 DNA reads as TGTGCCAGCAACTTAAGTGGACAGAACTACGAGCAGTACTTC.

The CDR3 sequence: CASSPGFPYNSPLHF. CDR3 nucleotides: TGTGCCAGCAGCCCAGGGTTTCCCTATAATTCACCCCTCCACTTT. The rearrangement links TRBV27 to TRBJ1-6; a weak D match, TRBD1 (5 bases). Trimming left V 6 bases short and J 2 bases short, with 11 bases between. The CDR3 extends over 15 amino acids. Germline loops: CDR1 MNHEY, CDR2 SMNVEV (reference sequence).

A few counts support this clonotype. The chain links TRBV7-9 to TRBJ2-3, with D perhaps matching TRBD2 (6 bases). The CDR3 sequence is 17 residues long. V lost 5 bases, J lost 0 bases, and 18 bases lay in between. Germline CDR1 and CDR2: SEHNR and FQNEAQ (reference sequence). Here the CDR3 reads CASSPNAGLISTDTQYF. Written as DNA, the CDR3 is TGTGCCAGCAGCCCGAACGCGGGGTTAATTAGCACAGATACGCAGTATTTT. The full variable domain, completed using reference TRBV7-9 and TRBJ2-3, is DTGVSQNPRHKITKRGQNVTFRCDPISEHNRLYWYRQTLGQGPEFLTYFQNEAQLEKSRLLSDRFSAERPKGSFSTLEIQRTEQGDSAMYLCASSPNAGLISTDTQYFGPGTRLTVL.

This clonotype appeared a few times. The chain employs TRBV7-9 and TRBJ2-7; D might be TRBD1 or TRBD2, each matching 5 bases. Germline V lookup: CDR1 SEHNR, CDR2 FQNEAQ (reference sequence). CDR3 length equals 15 residues. Trimming pared 1 base from V and 3 bases from J, leaving 13 bases between. DNA of the CDR3: TGTGCCAGCAGCTTAGAGGGACGTCCAGTCTACGAGCAGTACTTC. Protein sequence: CASSLEGRPVYEQYF.

The V and J genes are TRBV3-1 and TRBJ2-3, with 11 bases aligning to TRBD2. Per the germline V gene, CDR1 is LGHDT and CDR2 is YNNKEL (reference sequence). The CDR3 runs to 17 residues. V trimming: 1 base; J trimming: 1 base; junction bases outside the gene matches: 4. CDR3: CASSQGLAGGRTDTQYF. For the CDR3, the DNA is TGTGCCAGCAGCCAAGGGCTAGCGGGGGGCCGCACAGATACGCAGTATTTT.

A few counts support this clonotype. V usage is TRBV7-9 and J usage is TRBJ2-7; D might be TRBD1 (5 bases). The tail of the sequence fits TRBJ2-5 better, so the J call may be wrong. The CDR3 consists of 15 residues. Germline assignment: CDR1 SEHNR and CDR2 FQNEAQ (reference sequence). Here the CDR3 DNA reads TGTGCCAGCAGCCGTCACAGGACCGGCCCAAAGACCCAGTACTTC. Translation gives CASSRHRTGPKTQYF.

This clonotype showed up just a few times. The gene calls are TRBV5-6 and TRBJ2-5; 8 nucleotides line up with TRBD2. This CDR3 has 15 amino acids. CDR1 and CDR2 (germline): SGHDT, YYEEEE. Losses at the gene ends were 1 base for V and 4 bases for J; bases not matched to a gene: 6. Here the CDR3 reads CASSLIAGGRETQYF. The CDR3 region has the DNA TGTGCCAGCAGCTTGATTGCGGGGGGCCGAGAGACCCAGTACTTC.